This note documents a single TCR beta chain sequence. The Seattle site enrolled patients during active infection and followed them longitudinally. This sample is drawn from a study of blood T cell repertoires in COVID-19. Study details: Spain, Italy and the United States supplied samples that represented acute and convalescent COVID-19. From T cells, B-cell-depleted T cells, or PBMCs came the material, which was cDNA or gDNA.

Measured with immunoSEQ multiplex PCR; TCRdb has only the in-frame clones, and not every one. The data contain approximately 270,000 clones, around 85% of them singletons. Specimen: peripheral blood. This sequence originates from a human donor with COVID-19, enrolled during active disease. The donor label of this sample is uncertain.

The CDR3 bases are TGTGCCAGCAGCGTAGCATCCCTAGCGGGAGTAGGTGATACGCAGTATTTT. Its translation is CASSVASLAGVGDTQYF. The genes are TRBV9 and TRBJ2-3; 10 positions agree with TRBD2. The junction had 10 bases not matched to a gene; V was cut back by 0 bases and J by 6 bases. The CDR3 loop spans 17 amino acids. CDR1 and CDR2 (germline): SGDLS, YYNGEE.